Shown below are 17 T cell receptor beta chains from a single sample sequenced in a study of T cell changes during pregnancy in multiple sclerosis. This table comes from immunoSEQ multiplex PCR, and its TCRdb copy is limited to in-frame clones, with some not included. This sample has about 84,000 clones; 94% occur once, and the top ten carry roughly 0.9%. The source material was peripheral blood, sampled in the second trimester of pregnancy. The receptor source for this set is a female donor in good health, enrolled as a control in a pregnancy study.

The chain is built from TRBV30 and TRBJ2-1; D perhaps matches TRBD1 (6 bases). The germline V gene encodes CDR1 GTSNPN and CDR2 SVGIG (reference sequence). V gave up 0 bases and J gave up 9 bases, with 21 bases separating them. The CDR3 is made up of 16 amino acids. CDR3 bases: TGTGCCTGGAGTGTACTTTCTGGACAGTTTAAGGTTGAGCAGTTCTTC. It translates to CAWSVLSGQFKVEQFF.

The rearrangement joins TRBV6-1 to TRBJ1-1; maybe TRBD1 (6 bases). V lost 2 bases, J lost 10 bases, and 23 bases lay in between. CDR1 and CDR2 from the germline V gene are MNHNS and SASEGT. CDR3 length: 16 residues. The CDR3 nucleotides are TGTGCCAGCAGTGAATCGACCGACAGGTGGGGTATGGGAGCTTTCTTT. This translates into CASSESTDRWGMGAFF.

V is TRBV10-2 and J is TRBJ2-2; 9 bases align to TRBD2. The CDR3 spans 15 residues. Germline CDR1 is WSHSY and CDR2 is SAAADI. V shed 6 bases and J 3 bases; nucleotides not matched to a gene: 5. CDR3 sequence (DNA): TGCGCCAGCAGGATGATAGCGGGAGACACCGGGGAGCTGTTTTTT. Its protein is CASRMIAGDTGELFF.

This chain uses TRBV27 with TRBJ2-7; a weak D match, TRBD2 (5 bases). Trimming removed 0 bases at V and 6 bases at J, with 15 bases between. This CDR3 spans 15 amino acids. Germline CDR1 and CDR2: MNHEY and SMNVEV (reference sequence). The CDR3 loop reads CASSLSLGDQPEQYF. The DNA of the CDR3 is TGTGCCAGCAGTTTATCTTTGGGAGACCAGCCCGAGCAGTACTTC.

This clone has a single count. The J gene is TRBJ1-1, the V gene TRBV19; D is unclear. In germline, CDR1 is LNHDA, CDR2 SQIVND (reference sequence). V was cut by 5 bases and J by 6 bases, with 19 bases left in between. The CDR3 is 15 residues long. The DNA of the CDR3 is TGTGCCAGTAGTCCCTGGACCCGTTACGGGGCTGAAGCTTTCTTT. Its translation is CASSPWTRYGAEAFF.

The V gene is TRBV7-9, the J gene TRBJ2-5; 7 nucleotides line up with TRBD1. This CDR3 is built from 14 residues. V was clipped by 5 bases and J by 1 base; unmatched bases: 4. The germline V gene has CDR1 SEHNR and CDR2 FQNEAQ (reference sequence). CDR3 protein: CASSARTGQETQYF. CDR3 coding DNA: TGTGCCAGCAGCGCCCGGACAGGCCAAGAGACCCAGTACTTC.

The V call is TRBV28, the J call TRBJ1-1; possible D gene TRBD1, 6 bases. This CDR3 spans 14 amino acids. Germline-derived CDR1 and CDR2 are MDHEN and SYDVKM. The ends were cut back, 7 bases at V and 2 bases at J, with 14 bases in the middle. CDR3 DNA sequence: TGTGCCAGCAAGGGGGGGCTAGGAAACACTGAAGCTTTCTTT. It translates to CASKGGLGNTEAFF.

The chain uses TRBV7-8 and TRBJ2-1; 7 bases align to TRBD1. Germline CDR1 and CDR2: SGHVS and FQNEAQ. CDR3 length: 16 residues. V dropped 2 bases and J dropped 2; count of bases not matched to a gene: 6. CDR3 protein: CASSLLAGGPYNEQFF. CDR3 coding DNA: TGTGCCAGCAGCTTACTGGCAGGGGGTCCCTACAATGAGCAGTTCTTC.

J is TRBJ2-1 and V is TRBV16; D is uncertain. CDR1 and CDR2 (germline): KGHSY, FQNENV. The CDR3 spans 12 residues. Trimming took 4 bases from V and 4 from J, leaving 5 bases between them. The chain's CDR3 is CASSPTYNEQFF. As DNA, the CDR3 is TGTGCCAGCAGCCCGACTTACAATGAGCAGTTCTTC.

J is TRBJ1-2 and V is TRBV6-1; maybe TRBD1 (6 bases). Trimming removed 0 bases at V and 6 bases at J, with 14 bases between. The germline V gene has CDR1 MNHNS and CDR2 SASEGT. The CDR3 sequence is 15 residues long. Here the CDR3 reads CASSEAGRGADGYTF. The CDR3 nucleotides are TGTGCCAGCAGTGAAGCGGGGAGGGGGGCTGATGGCTACACCTTC.

The chain combines TRBV6-1 with TRBJ2-2, with 7 bases lining up with TRBD2. The CDR3 is made up of 15 amino acids. V dropped 6 bases and J dropped 6; count of bases not matched to a gene: 10. Germline V gives CDR1 MNHNS, CDR2 SASEGT. The CDR3 here is CASRGGTEVSGELFF. The DNA of the CDR3 is TGTGCCAGCAGGGGGGGGACGGAGGTATCCGGGGAGCTGTTTTTT.

The rearrangement links TRBV14 to TRBJ2-2; 8 bases map to TRBD1. The CDR3 runs to 17 residues. J lost 2 bases, V lost 4 bases, and 9 bases had no gene match. Germline V gene sequence: CDR1 SGHDN, CDR2 FVKESK. The DNA of the CDR3 is TGTGCCAGCAGCCGCGACCTGCAGGGGGCCAACACCGGGGAGCTGTTTTTT. Translation gives CASSRDLQGANTGELFF.

This rearrangement joins TRBV11-1 to TRBJ2-1; D might be TRBD1 (6 bases). Germline V gene data show CDR1 as SGHAT and CDR2 as FQDESV (reference sequence). The CDR3 length is 18 residues. With 2 bases removed from V and 0 bases from J, the gap between germline ends came to 17 bases. The CDR3 DNA reads TGTGCCAGCAGCTTAAGGGGGTTGAGGGGGAGCTCCTACAATGAGCAGTTCTTC. Protein: CASSLRGLRGSSYNEQFF.

This clone showed up just once. The rearrangement uses TRBV25-1 and TRBJ2-1; TRBD2 matches 9 bases. The germline gives CDR1 MGHDK, CDR2 SYGVNS. The CDR3 is 14 residues long. V was clipped by 3 bases and J by 5 bases; unmatched bases: 2. The CDR3 coding sequence is TGTGCCAGCAGTGATTTAGCGGGAGACAATGAGCAGTTCTTC. Its translation is CASSDLAGDNEQFF.

V gene TRBV4-1 combines with J gene TRBJ2-7; maybe TRBD1 (5 bases). The CDR3 contains 13 residues. The V end was cut by 5 bases, the J end by 3 bases, with 11 bases between. The germline V gene has CDR1 MGHRA and CDR2 YSYEKL. CDR3 loop: CASSWGPLYEQYF. In DNA form, the CDR3 reads TGCGCCAGCAGCTGGGGCCCCCTCTACGAGCAGTACTTC.

V gene TRBV6-6 combines with J gene TRBJ1-5, with 8 bases that match TRBD1. J was trimmed by 5 bases and V by 6 bases; bases with no gene match: 6. CDR3 size: 14 residues. Germline V gives CDR1 MNHNY, CDR2 SVGAGI (reference sequence). CDR3 nucleotides: TGTGCCAGCAGGGACCAGGGGGCAGATCAGCCCCAGCATTTT. Its protein is CASRDQGADQPQHF.

This clone showed up just once. The chain uses TRBV29-1 and TRBJ1-2, with 7 bases that match TRBD1. The CDR3 spans 14 residues. J was trimmed by 7 bases and V by 1 base; bases with no gene match: 9. Germline V gene sequence: CDR1 SQVTM, CDR2 ANQGSEA. The DNA of the CDR3 is TGCAGCGTTGAAGCCACCCTCGGACAGGTTGGCTACACCTTC. It codes for CSVEATLGQVGYTF.